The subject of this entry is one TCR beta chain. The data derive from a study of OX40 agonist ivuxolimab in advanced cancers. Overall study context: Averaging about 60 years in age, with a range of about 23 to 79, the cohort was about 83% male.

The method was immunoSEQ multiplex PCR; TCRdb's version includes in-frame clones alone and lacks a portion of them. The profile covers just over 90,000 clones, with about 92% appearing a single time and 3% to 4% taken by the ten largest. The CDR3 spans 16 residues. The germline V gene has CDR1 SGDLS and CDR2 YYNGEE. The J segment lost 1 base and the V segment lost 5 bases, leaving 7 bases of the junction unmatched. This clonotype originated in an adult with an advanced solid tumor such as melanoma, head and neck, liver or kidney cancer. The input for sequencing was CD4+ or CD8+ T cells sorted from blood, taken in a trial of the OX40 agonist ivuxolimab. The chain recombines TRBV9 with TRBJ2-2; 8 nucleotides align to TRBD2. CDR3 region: CASSHSTSGNTGELFF. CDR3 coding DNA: TGTGCCAGCAGTCACTCCACTAGCGGGAACACCGGGGAGCTGTTTTTT. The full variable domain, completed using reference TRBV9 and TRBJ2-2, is DSGVTQTPKHLITATGQRVTLRCSPRSGDLSVYWYQQSLDQGLQFLIQYYNGEERAKGNILERFSAQQFPDLHSELNLSSLELGDSALYFCASSHSTSGNTGELFFGEGSRLTVL.